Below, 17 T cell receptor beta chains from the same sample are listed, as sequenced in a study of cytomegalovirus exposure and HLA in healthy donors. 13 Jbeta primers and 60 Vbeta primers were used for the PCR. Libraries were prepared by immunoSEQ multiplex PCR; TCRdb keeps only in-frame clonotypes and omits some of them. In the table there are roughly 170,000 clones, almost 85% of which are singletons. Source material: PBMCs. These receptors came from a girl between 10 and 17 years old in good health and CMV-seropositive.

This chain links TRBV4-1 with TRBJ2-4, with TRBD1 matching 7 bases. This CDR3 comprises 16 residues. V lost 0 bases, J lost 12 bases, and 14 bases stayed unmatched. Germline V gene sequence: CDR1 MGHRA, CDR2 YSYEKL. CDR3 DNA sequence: TGCGCCAGCAGCCAAGAGAGGGGGCGCCGAGTTGACAGTCAGTACTTC. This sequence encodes CASSQERGRRVDSQYF.

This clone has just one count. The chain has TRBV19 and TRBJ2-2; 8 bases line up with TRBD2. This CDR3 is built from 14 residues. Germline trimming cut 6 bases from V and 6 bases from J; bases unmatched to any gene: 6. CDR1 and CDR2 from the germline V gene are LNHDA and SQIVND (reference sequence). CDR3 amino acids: CASSPGGRAGELFF. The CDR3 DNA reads TGTGCCAGTAGCCCGGGGGGGCGGGCCGGGGAGCTGTTTTTT.

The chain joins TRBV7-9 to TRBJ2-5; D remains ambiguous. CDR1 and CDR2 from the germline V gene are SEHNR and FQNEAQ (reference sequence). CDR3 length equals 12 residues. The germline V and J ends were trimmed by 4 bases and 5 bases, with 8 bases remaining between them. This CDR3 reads CASSSPRETQYF. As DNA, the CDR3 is TGTGCCAGCAGCTCGCCCCGGGAGACCCAGTACTTC.

CDR3: CAWSGVRGGPEAFF. The CDR3 region has the DNA TGTGCCTGGAGTGGAGTCAGAGGGGGTCCTGAAGCTTTCTTT. The V and J genes are TRBV30 and TRBJ1-1; tentatively, D is TRBD1 (6 bases). This CDR3 contains 14 residues. Germline CDR1 is GTSNPN and CDR2 is SVGIG (reference sequence). Trimming shortened V by 1 base and J by 6 bases, and 15 bases separated the two germline ends. Full variable domain (outside the CDR3, taken from reference TRBV30 and TRBJ1-1): SQTIHQWPATLVQPVGSPLSLECTVEGTSNPNLYWYRQAAGRGLQLLFYSVGIGQISSEVPQNLSASRPQDRQFILSSKKLLLSDSGFYLCAWSGVRGGPEAFFGQGTRLTVV.

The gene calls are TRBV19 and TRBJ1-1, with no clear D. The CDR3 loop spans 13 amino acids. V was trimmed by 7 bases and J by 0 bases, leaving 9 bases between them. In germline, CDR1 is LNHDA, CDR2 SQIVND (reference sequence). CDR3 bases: TGTGCCAGTAATACAGTCATGAACACTGAAGCTTTCTTT. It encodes CASNTVMNTEAFF. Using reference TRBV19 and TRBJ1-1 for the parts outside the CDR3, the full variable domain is DGGITQSPKYLFRKEGQNVTLSCEQNLNHDAMYWYRQDPGQGLRLIYYSQIVNDFQKGDIAEGYSVSREKKESFPLTVTSAQKNPTAFYLCASNTVMNTEAFFGQGTRLTVV.

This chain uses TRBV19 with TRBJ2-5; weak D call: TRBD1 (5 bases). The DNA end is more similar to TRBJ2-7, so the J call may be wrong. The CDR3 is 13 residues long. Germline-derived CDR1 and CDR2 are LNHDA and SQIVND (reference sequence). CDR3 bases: TGTGCCAGTGGGGTGGCAGGGTTGAACGAGCAGTACTTC. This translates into CASGVAGLNEQYF.

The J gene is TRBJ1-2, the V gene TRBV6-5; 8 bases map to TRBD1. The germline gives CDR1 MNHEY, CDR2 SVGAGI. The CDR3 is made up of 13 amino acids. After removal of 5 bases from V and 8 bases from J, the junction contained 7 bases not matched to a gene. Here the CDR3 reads CASSPDRGGGYTF. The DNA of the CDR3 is TGTGCCAGCAGTCCCGACAGGGGTGGGGGCTACACCTTC.

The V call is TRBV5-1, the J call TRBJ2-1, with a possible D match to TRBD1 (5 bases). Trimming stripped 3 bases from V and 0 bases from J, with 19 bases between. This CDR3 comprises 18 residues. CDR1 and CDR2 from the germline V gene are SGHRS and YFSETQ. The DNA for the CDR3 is TGCGCCAGCAGCTATCCAATTTTGGGGCTAAGCTCCTACAATGAGCAGTTCTTC. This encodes CASSYPILGLSSYNEQFF.

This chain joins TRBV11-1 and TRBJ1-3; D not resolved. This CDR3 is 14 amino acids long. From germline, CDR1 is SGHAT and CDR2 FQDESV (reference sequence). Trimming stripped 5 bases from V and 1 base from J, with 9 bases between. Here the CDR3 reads CASSPGYSGNTIYF. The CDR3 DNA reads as TGTGCCAGCAGCCCGGGGTATTCTGGAAACACCATATATTTT.

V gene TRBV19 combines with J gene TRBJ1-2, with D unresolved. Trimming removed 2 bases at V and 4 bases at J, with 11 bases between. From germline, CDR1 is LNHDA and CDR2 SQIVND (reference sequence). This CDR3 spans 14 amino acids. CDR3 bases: TGTGCCAGTAGTATACAGGTACCTCCCTATGGCTACACCTTC. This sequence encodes CASSIQVPPYGYTF.

Here the CDR3 reads CASSQDVSGGLSGNTIYF. CDR3 in DNA: TGTGCCAGCAGCCAAGATGTGTCAGGGGGATTATCTGGAAACACCATATATTTT. This chain links TRBV4-2 with TRBJ1-3; 7 positions match TRBD1. The CDR3 totals 18 residues. Germline-derived CDR1 and CDR2 are LGHNA and YNFKEQ. After removal of 0 bases from V and 1 base from J, the junction contained 9 bases not matched to a gene.

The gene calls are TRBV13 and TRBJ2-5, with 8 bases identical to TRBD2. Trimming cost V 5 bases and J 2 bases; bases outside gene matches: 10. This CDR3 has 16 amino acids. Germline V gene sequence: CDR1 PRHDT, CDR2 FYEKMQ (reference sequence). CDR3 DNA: TGTGCCAGCAGCCCCGCGCGGGGGGCCTCGCAAGAGACCCAGTACTTC. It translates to CASSPARGASQETQYF.

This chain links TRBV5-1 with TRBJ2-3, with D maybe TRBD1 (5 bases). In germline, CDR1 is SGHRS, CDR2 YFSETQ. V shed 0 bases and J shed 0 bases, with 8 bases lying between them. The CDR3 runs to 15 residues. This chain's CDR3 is CASSLEAGSTDTQYF. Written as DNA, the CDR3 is TGCGCCAGCAGCTTGGAAGCAGGGAGCACAGATACGCAGTATTTT.

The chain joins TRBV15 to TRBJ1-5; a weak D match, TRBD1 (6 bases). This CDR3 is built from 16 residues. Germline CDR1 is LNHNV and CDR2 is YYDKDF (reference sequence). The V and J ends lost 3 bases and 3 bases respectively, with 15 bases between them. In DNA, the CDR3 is TGTGCCACCAGCAGGGACTCGGACAGAACCAATCAGCCCCAGCATTTT. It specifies CATSRDSDRTNQPQHF.

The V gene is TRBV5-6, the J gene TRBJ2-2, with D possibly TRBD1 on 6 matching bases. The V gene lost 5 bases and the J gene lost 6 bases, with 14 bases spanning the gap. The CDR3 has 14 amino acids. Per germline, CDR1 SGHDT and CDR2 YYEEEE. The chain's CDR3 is CASRRTTGPGELFF. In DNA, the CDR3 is TGTGCCAGCAGACGGACCACAGGGCCCGGGGAGCTGTTTTTT.

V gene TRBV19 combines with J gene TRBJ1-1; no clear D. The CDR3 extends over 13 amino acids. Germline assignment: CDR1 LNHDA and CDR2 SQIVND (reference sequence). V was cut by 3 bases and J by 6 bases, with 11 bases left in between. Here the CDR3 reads CASSIGRAAEAFF. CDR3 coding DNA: TGTGCCAGTAGTATTGGGAGGGCCGCTGAAGCTTTCTTT.

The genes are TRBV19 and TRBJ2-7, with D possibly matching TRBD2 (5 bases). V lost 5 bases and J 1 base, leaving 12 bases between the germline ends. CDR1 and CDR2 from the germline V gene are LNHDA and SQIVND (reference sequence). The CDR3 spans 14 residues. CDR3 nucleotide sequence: TGTGCCAGTAGTTGGACCGGAGGTTCCTACGAGCAGTACTTC. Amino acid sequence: CASSWTGGSYEQYF.